The clone carrying this TCR beta chain has at least ten counts. Its antigen is not known. Trimming removed 3 bases from V and 2 bases from J, with 8 bases in between. The CDR3 consists of 13 residues. These data come from a study of response to subunit inactivated influenza vaccine. Study-wide points: T cells newly recruited by each seasonal influenza vaccination are few, the authors suggested.

Using its own MiXCR run on the RT-PCR reads, TCRdb lists one record per CDR3 protein. The sample records around 500,000 distinct CDR3 sequences, roughly 9.7% being singletons. This chain links TRBV12-3 or TRBV12-4 with TRBJ2-7, with D hard to call. This sequence was found in a man in his fifties who received an inactivated influenza vaccine. The sequencing used PBMCs from blood, collected more than 35 days after vaccination. The DNA for the CDR3 is TGTGCCAGCAGTTTTCGTGCGCCCTACGAGCAGTACTTC. Its protein product is CASSFRAPYEQYF.